This TCR beta chain appears in the sequencing data of a study of cytomegalovirus exposure and HLA in healthy donors. Whole-study findings and limits: According to a later analysis, TCR clusters from the first cohort tended to co-occur in the 120 or so validation repertoires. In vitro, three CMV-associated chains proved specific for CMV antigens. The listing of 150 to 200 TCR beta chains classed them as cytomegalovirus-associated.

A word on this clone: Its matching antigen is unknown.

Profiled with immunoSEQ multiplex PCR; TCRdb holds only in-frame clones, not every one. The sample gives approximately 97,000 clones, over 85% of which show up once; roughly 0.9% is in the top ten. Donors were drawn from the approximately 120-subject validation cohort, separate from the roughly 700-subject first cohort. This clonotype was sampled from a woman aged 18 to 35 in good health and CMV-seronegative. Sequencing was performed on PBMCs.

The CDR3 nucleotides are TGTGCCACCAGCAGGGACAGGGGAAAAGGCACTGAAGCTTTCTTT. Protein: CATSRDRGKGTEAFF. The chain combines TRBV15 with TRBJ1-1, with 9 bases lining up with TRBD1. CDR1 and CDR2 from the germline V gene are LNHNV and YYDKDF (reference sequence). CDR3 length: 15 residues. Unmatched junction bases numbered 6, after V lost 3 bases and J lost 4 bases. Drawing the rest from reference TRBV15 and TRBJ1-1, the complete variable domain is DAMVIQNPRYQVTQFGKPVTLSCSQTLNHNVMYWYQQKSSQAPKLLFHYYDKDFNNEADTPDNFQSRRPNTSFCFLDIRSPGLGDTAMYLCATSRDRGKGTEAFFGQGTRLTVV.